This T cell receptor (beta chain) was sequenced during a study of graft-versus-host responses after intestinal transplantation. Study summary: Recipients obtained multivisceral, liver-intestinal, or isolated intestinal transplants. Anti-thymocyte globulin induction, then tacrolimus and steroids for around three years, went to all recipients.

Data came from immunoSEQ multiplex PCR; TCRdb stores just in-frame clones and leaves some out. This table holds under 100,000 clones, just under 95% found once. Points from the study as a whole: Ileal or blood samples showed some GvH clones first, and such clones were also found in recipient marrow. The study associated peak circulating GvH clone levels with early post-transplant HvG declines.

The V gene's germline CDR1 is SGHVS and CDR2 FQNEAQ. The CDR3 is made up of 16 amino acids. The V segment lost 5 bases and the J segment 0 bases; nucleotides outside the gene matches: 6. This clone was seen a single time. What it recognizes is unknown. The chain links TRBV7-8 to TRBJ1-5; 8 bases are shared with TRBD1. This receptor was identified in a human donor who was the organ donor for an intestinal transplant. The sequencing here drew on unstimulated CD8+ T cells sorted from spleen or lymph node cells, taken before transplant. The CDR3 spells CASSLGTGNSNQPQHF. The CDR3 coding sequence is TGTGCCAGCAGCCTTGGGACAGGTAATAGCAATCAGCCCCAGCATTTT.